This T cell receptor (beta chain) was sequenced during a study of shared clonotypes between healthy human individuals. Assay used: immunoSEQ multiplex PCR; TCRdb lists only in-frame clones, some missing. The sample holds about 690,000 clones; less than 95% are singletons and the top ten take more than 30%. There are 12 residues in the CDR3. The ends were cut back, 5 bases at V and 7 bases at J, with 11 bases in the middle. Germline CDR1 reads SEHNR; CDR2 reads FQNEAQ (reference sequence). The clonotype was recovered from a young man in good health. Some clones in this sample may be carry-over from other donors' samples. The sample comprised memory CD8+ T cells from PBMCs. Subset: CD45RO+ cells pooled with CCR7-negative TemRA cells. The chain recombines TRBV7-9 with TRBJ1-2; D is unresolved. Here the CDR3 reads CASSLEGAGYTF. In DNA form, the CDR3 reads TGTGCCAGCAGCCTCGAGGGAGCTGGCTACACCTTC.